A single sample gave rise to the 26 T cell receptor beta chains below, sequenced in a study of molecular identifiers for immune sequencing clone quantification. TCRdb re-called the PCR reads with MiXCR, one entry per CDR3 protein. The table shows 400,000 to 600,000 distinct CDR3 sequences, with approximately 25% occurring only once. The sample comprised naive CD8+ T cells from blood, with Jurkat cell RNA spiked in. Subset meaning: FACS-sorted CD8+CD4-CCR7+CD45RA+ naive T cells. The source of these receptors is a human donor in good health. Some libraries in this study had Jurkat cell RNA spiked in.

This chain links TRBV12-3 or TRBV12-4 with TRBJ1-1; TRBD1 is a possible D gene (5 bases). V shed 2 bases and J shed 0 bases, with 13 bases lying between them. CDR3 length: 16 amino acids. The CDR3 nucleotides read TGTGCCAGCAGTTTAAGAGTTCCAGGGCTGAACACTGAAGCTTTCTTT. Residues: CASSLRVPGLNTEAFF.

This clonotype appeared once. Given a much more abundant clone one base away, this may be a read error. The chain is built from TRBV20-1 and TRBJ2-5, with 10 bases matching TRBD2. The CDR3 extends over 15 amino acids. Per the germline V gene, CDR1 is DFQATT and CDR2 is SNEGSKA (reference sequence). CDR3 in amino acids: CSARPLAGARETQHF. CDR3 in DNA: TGCAGTGCTAGACCTCTAGCGGGAGCTCGGGAGACCCAGCACTTC.

This clonotype has just one count. V usage is TRBV7-9 and J usage is TRBJ2-3, with D unresolved. The CDR3 covers 14 residues. The V end was cut by 8 bases, the J end by 0 bases, with 12 bases between. From germline, CDR1 is SEHNR and CDR2 FQNEAQ (reference sequence). This chain's CDR3 is CASRPLQSTDTQYF. The CDR3 coding sequence is TGTGCCAGCCGCCCCCTCCAGAGCACAGATACGCAGTATTTT.

The chain uses TRBV30 and TRBJ1-1; 7 bases match TRBD1. The CDR3 length is 13 residues. CDR1 GTSNPN and CDR2 SVGIG come from the germline V gene (reference sequence). V dropped 1 base and J dropped 4; count of bases not matched to a gene: 3. CDR3 bases: TGTGCCTGGAGTGGGGGACAGAGCACTGAAGCTTTCTTT. This codes for CAWSGGQSTEAFF. Drawing the rest from reference TRBV30 and TRBJ1-1, the complete variable domain is SQTIHQWPATLVQPVGSPLSLECTVEGTSNPNLYWYRQAAGRGLQLLFYSVGIGQISSEVPQNLSASRPQDRQFILSSKKLLLSDSGFYLCAWSGGQSTEAFFGQGTRLTVV.

This clonotype has a count of ten or more. This chain's CDR3 is CASSWTGGSEAFF. Written as DNA, the CDR3 is TGCGCCAGCAGCTGGACAGGGGGCAGTGAAGCTTTCTTT. The chain uses TRBV5-1 and TRBJ1-1, with 11 bases matching TRBD1. CDR3 size: 13 residues. CDR1 is SGHRS, CDR2 YFSETQ, per germline. After removal of 3 bases from V and 7 bases from J, the junction contained 2 bases not matched to a gene.

At least ten counts were recorded for this clonotype. CDR3: CASSADRSSYEQYF. The CDR3 nucleotides are TGTGCCAGCAGCGCGGACAGGAGCTCCTACGAGCAGTACTTC. This rearrangement joins TRBV5-5 to TRBJ2-7; 7 bases map to TRBD1. The CDR3 has 14 amino acids. Per the germline V gene, CDR1 is SGHKS and CDR2 is YYEKEE (reference sequence). The trim removed 4 bases at V and 0 bases at J, leaving 4 bases unmatched.

This clonotype was picked up a small number of times. Here the CDR3 reads CASSSPGGDTQYF. The CDR3, as DNA: TGTGCCAGCAGCTCCCCGGGGGGTGATACGCAGTATTTT. The chain uses TRBV7-9 and TRBJ2-3, with 7 positions matching TRBD2. Losses at the gene ends were 4 bases for V and 6 bases for J; bases not matched to a gene: 4. Germline loops: CDR1 SEHNR, CDR2 FQNEAQ (reference sequence). The CDR3 has 13 residues. Looking up the rest from reference TRBV7-9 and TRBJ2-3 gives the full variable domain: DTGVSQNPRHKITKRGQNVTFRCDPISEHNRLYWYRQTLGQGPEFLTYFQNEAQLEKSRLLSDRFSAERPKGSFSTLEIQRTEQGDSAMYLCASSSPGGDTQYFGPGTRLTVL.

This clonotype has more than one count but fewer than ten. The chain links TRBV20-1 to TRBJ2-5; 7 positions match TRBD1. Germline loops: CDR1 DFQATT, CDR2 SNEGSKA (reference sequence). J lost 3 bases, V lost 1 base, and 5 bases had no gene match. CDR3 length: 14 residues. As DNA, the CDR3 is TGCAGTGCTAGAGTCCTTGACAGGGAAGAGACCCAGTACTTC. This gives the protein CSARVLDREETQYF.

This clonotype was observed a handful of times. The chain recombines TRBV14 with TRBJ2-5; D gene uncertain. V lost 0 bases to trimming and J lost 7 bases, with 21 bases between them. The CDR3 covers 17 residues. Germline CDR1 reads SGHDN; CDR2 reads FVKESK. CDR3 sequence reads: CASSQDGSGGRLRTQYF. The CDR3 DNA reads as TGTGCCAGCAGCCAAGATGGCTCGGGTGGAAGATTACGGACCCAGTACTTC.

Only a few counts were recorded for this clonotype. The V call is TRBV27, the J call TRBJ2-3, with TRBD2 matching 7 bases. J gave up 0 bases and V 4 bases, and 7 bases lay outside the gene matches. The CDR3 contains 16 residues. The germline CDR1 and CDR2 sequences are MNHEY and SMNVEV (reference sequence). This chain's CDR3 is CASSWGTTTSTDTQYF. The CDR3 DNA is TGTGCCAGCAGTTGGGGGACTACCACTAGCACAGATACGCAGTATTTT.

J is TRBJ2-7 and V is TRBV4-3, with TRBD1 identical over 7 bases. Losses at the gene ends were 3 bases for V and 7 bases for J; bases not matched to a gene: 3. The CDR3 is 12 amino acids. CDR1 and CDR2 (germline): LGHNA, YSLEER. The CDR3, as DNA: TGCGCCAGCAGCCACAACAGGGGTGAGCAGTACTTC. Translated, it gives CASSHNRGEQYF.

The CDR3 DNA is TGTGCCAGCAGTTTATGGGCGGTAGGGGGCAATGAGCAGTTCTTC. This encodes CASSLWAVGGNEQFF. The chain links TRBV27 to TRBJ2-1; D may be TRBD1 (6 bases). Per germline, CDR1 MNHEY and CDR2 SMNVEV (reference sequence). This CDR3 is 15 amino acids long. The V and J ends lost 1 base and 6 bases respectively, with 13 bases between them.

The sample holds a few counts of this clonotype. Here the CDR3 DNA reads TGTGCCAGCAGTTCGGTGTTGGCGAGAGATACGCAGTATTTT. It codes for CASSSVLARDTQYF. The chain has TRBV12-3 or TRBV12-4 and TRBJ2-3, with D unclear. The CDR3 is made up of 14 amino acids. V dropped 4 bases and J dropped 5 bases, with 13 bases sitting between them.

At least ten counts were recorded for this clonotype. The chain joins TRBV12-3 or TRBV12-4 to TRBJ2-3; D unresolved. CDR3 length equals 14 residues. V lost 6 bases and J lost 2, with 12 bases in between. DNA of the CDR3: TGTGCCAGCAGCCCCCCAGGAAACACAGATACGCAGTATTTT. It encodes CASSPPGNTDTQYF.

The rearrangement joins TRBV30 to TRBJ2-3; D is unclear. Trimming shortened V by 2 bases and J by 4 bases, and 13 bases separated the two germline ends. The germline CDR1 and CDR2 sequences are GTSNPN and SVGIG (reference sequence). The CDR3 has 14 amino acids. The CDR3 DNA is TGTGCCTGGAGTCTTTGGACGATGGCAGATACGCAGTATTTT. Translation gives CAWSLWTMADTQYF.

The chain is built from TRBV2 and TRBJ1-5; 8 nucleotides line up with TRBD1. The V and J ends lost 5 bases and 2 bases, in that order; junction bases with no gene match: 17. CDR3 length: 19 amino acids. Looked up from germline, CDR1 is SNHLY and CDR2 is FYNNEI. CDR3 region: CASSRTAPGQVYGNQPQHF. The CDR3 DNA reads as TGTGCCAGCAGTCGGACTGCCCCGGGACAGGTCTATGGCAATCAGCCCCAGCATTTT. Filled out from reference TRBV2 and TRBJ1-5, the complete variable domain reads EPEVTQTPSHQVTQMGQEVILRCVPISNHLYFYWYRQILGQKVEFLVSFYNNEISEKSEIFDDQFSVERPDGSNFTLKIRSTKLEDSAMYFCASSRTAPGQVYGNQPQHFGDGTRLSIL.

V gene TRBV11-1 combines with J gene TRBJ2-3; a weak D match, TRBD1 (6 bases). The CDR3 covers 14 residues. V lost 6 bases and J lost 0, with 10 bases in between. Looked up from germline, CDR1 is SGHAT and CDR2 is FQDESV (reference sequence). The DNA of the CDR3 is TGTGCCAGCAGGGACAGCACTAGCACAGATACGCAGTATTTT. This encodes CASRDSTSTDTQYF. Full variable domain (outside the CDR3, taken from reference TRBV11-1 and TRBJ2-3): EAEVAQSPRYKITEKSQAVAFWCDPISGHATLYWYRQILGQGPELLVQFQDESVVDDSQLPKDRFSAERLKGVDSTLKIQPAELGDSAMYLCASRDSTSTDTQYFGPGTRLTVL.

In its sample, this clonotype was seen many times. The genes are TRBV28 and TRBJ2-7, with D perhaps TRBD1 or TRBD2 (5 bases each). Germline V lookup: CDR1 MDHEN, CDR2 SYDVKM. This CDR3 contains 16 residues. V lost 5 bases, J lost 4 bases, and 21 bases lay in between. The DNA of the CDR3 is TGTGCCAGCAGTCCGATTAGGGGATCACGAGGGTACGAGCAGTACTTC. Translated, it gives CASSPIRGSRGYEQYF.

This clonotype has a handful of counts. This chain connects TRBV27 to TRBJ2-3, with D possibly being TRBD1 (5 bases). Trimming removed 5 bases at V and 3 bases at J, with 15 bases between. This CDR3 contains 15 residues. The germline V gene has CDR1 MNHEY and CDR2 SMNVEV (reference sequence). The CDR3 spells CASSPPAAGTDTQYF. CDR3 coding DNA: TGTGCCAGCAGTCCACCAGCCGCAGGGACAGATACGCAGTATTTT.

In this sample, this clonotype turned up many times. The chain carries TRBV30 and TRBJ2-7; 10 bases agree with TRBD2. This CDR3 has 15 residues. Looked up from germline, CDR1 is GTSNPN and CDR2 is SVGIG (reference sequence). After removal of 0 bases from V and 4 bases from J, the junction contained 6 bases not matched to a gene. The CDR3 DNA sequence: TGTGCCTGGAGTGTAAGTCCTAGCGGGAGATACGAGCAGTACTTC. It yields the protein CAWSVSPSGRYEQYF.

This clonotype was recorded only once. A single base separates this from a much larger clone, so it may be a read error. This sequence joins TRBV7-9 and TRBJ1-1; TRBD1 matches 7 bases. V was pared by 5 bases and J by 4 bases, with 7 bases of the junction left unmatched. Per germline, CDR1 SEHNR and CDR2 FQNEAQ (reference sequence). The CDR3 has 14 residues. As DNA, the CDR3 is TGTGCCAGCAGCCGAAGGGGGCTGGTCACTGAAGCTTTCTTT. Protein sequence: CASSRRGLVTEAFF. The whole variable domain, filled in from reference TRBV7-9 and TRBJ1-1, reads DTGVSQNPRHKITKRGQNVTFRCDPISEHNRLYWYRQTLGQGPEFLTYFQNEAQLEKSRLLSDRFSAERPKGSFSTLEIQRTEQGDSAMYLCASSRRGLVTEAFFGQGTRLTVV.

There are a few counts of this clonotype. The chain recombines TRBV4-3 with TRBJ2-7, with D perhaps matching TRBD1 or TRBD2 (6 bases each). From germline, CDR1 is LGHNA and CDR2 YSLEER. V dropped 0 bases and J dropped 3 bases, with 15 bases sitting between them. This CDR3 has 16 residues. The CDR3 region is CASSQDRVGGYYEQYF. CDR3 bases: TGCGCCAGCAGCCAAGACAGAGTAGGGGGGTACTACGAGCAGTACTTC.

This clonotype was observed at least ten times. The chain couples TRBV27 to TRBJ2-5, with D unclear. V shed 3 bases and J shed 0 bases, with 5 bases lying between them. Per germline, CDR1 MNHEY and CDR2 SMNVEV (reference sequence). This CDR3 is built from 13 residues. The CDR3 coding sequence is TGTGCCAGCAGTTTGCCCAACCAAGAGACCCAGTACTTC. This sequence encodes CASSLPNQETQYF.

The chain employs TRBV30 and TRBJ1-1, with D possibly matching TRBD1 (5 bases). The CDR3 is 12 amino acids. V was cut by 0 bases and J by 8 bases, with 10 bases left in between. Germline lookup yields CDR1 GTSNPN and CDR2 SVGIG (reference sequence). For the CDR3, the DNA is TGTGCCTGGAGTGTGGGACGGGCCGAAGCTTTCTTT. Translated: CAWSVGRAEAFF.

This clonotype showed up many times. The V and J genes are TRBV29-1 and TRBJ2-2; D remains ambiguous. Germline V gene sequence: CDR1 SQVTM, CDR2 ANQGSEA. This CDR3 has 10 amino acids. V was pared by 4 bases and J by 8 bases, with 5 bases between. Written as DNA, the CDR3 is TGCAGCGTTGTGTCAGGGGAGCTGTTTTTT. Translation: CSVVSGELFF.

CDR3 amino acids: CASSSSPGTPSSYEQYF. CDR3 nucleotide sequence: TGTGCCAGCAGCTCCTCCCCCGGGACACCGAGCTCCTACGAGCAGTACTTC. The V gene is TRBV5-6, the J gene TRBJ2-7; tentatively, D is TRBD1 (6 bases). Germline V gene data show CDR1 as SGHDT and CDR2 as YYEEEE. V lost 3 bases and J 0 bases, leaving 19 bases between the germline ends. The CDR3 has 17 residues.